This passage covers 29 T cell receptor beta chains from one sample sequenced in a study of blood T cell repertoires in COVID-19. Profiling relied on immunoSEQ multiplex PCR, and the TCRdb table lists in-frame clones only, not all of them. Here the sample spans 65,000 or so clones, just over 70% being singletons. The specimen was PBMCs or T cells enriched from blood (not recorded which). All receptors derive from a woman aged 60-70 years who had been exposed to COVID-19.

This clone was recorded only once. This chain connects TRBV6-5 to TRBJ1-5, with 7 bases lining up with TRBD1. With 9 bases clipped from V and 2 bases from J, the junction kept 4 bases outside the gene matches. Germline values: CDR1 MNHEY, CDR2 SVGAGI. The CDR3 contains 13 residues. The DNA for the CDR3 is TGTGCCAGTGTCACAGGGGGCAATCAGCCCCAGCATTTT. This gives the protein CASVTGGNQPQHF.

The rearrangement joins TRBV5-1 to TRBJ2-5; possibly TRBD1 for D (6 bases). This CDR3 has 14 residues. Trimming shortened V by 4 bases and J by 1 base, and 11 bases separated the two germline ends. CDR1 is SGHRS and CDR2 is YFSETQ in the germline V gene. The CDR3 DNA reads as TGCGCCAGCAGCCGAGGGACACTCCAAGAGACCCAGTACTTC. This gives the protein CASSRGTLQETQYF.

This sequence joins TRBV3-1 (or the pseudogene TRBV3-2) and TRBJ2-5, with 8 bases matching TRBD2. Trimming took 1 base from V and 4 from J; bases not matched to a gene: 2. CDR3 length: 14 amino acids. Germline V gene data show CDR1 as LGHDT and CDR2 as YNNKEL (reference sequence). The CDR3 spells CASSQAGGRETQYF. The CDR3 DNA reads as TGTGCCAGCAGCCAAGCGGGAGGGAGAGAGACCCAGTACTTC.

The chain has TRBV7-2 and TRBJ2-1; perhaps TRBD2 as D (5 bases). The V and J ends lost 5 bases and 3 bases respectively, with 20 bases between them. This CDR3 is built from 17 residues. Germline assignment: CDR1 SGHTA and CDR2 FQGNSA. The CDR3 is CASSLPTFSGRYNEQFF. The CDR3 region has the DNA TGTGCCAGCAGCCTCCCTACCTTCAGCGGACGCTACAATGAGCAGTTCTTC.

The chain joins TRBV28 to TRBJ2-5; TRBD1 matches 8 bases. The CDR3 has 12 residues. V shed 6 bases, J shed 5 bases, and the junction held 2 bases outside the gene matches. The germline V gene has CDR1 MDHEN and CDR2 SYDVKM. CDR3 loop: CASSRGLETQYF. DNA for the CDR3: TGTGCCAGCAGCAGGGGGCTGGAGACCCAGTACTTC.

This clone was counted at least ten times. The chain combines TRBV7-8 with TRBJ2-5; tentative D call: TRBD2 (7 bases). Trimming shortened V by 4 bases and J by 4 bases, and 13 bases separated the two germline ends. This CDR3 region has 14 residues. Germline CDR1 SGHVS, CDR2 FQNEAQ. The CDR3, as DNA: TGTGCCAGCAGCTACTGGGGGGGCACAGAGACCCAGTACTTC. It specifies CASSYWGGTETQYF.

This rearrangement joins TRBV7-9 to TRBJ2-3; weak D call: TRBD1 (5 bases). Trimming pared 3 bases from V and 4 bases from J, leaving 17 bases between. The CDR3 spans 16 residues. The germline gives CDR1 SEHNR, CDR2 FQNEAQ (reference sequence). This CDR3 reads CASSLDIAGVADTQYF. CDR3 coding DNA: TGTGCCAGCAGCTTGGACATAGCCGGAGTGGCAGATACGCAGTATTTT. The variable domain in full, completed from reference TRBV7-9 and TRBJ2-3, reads DTGVSQNPRHKITKRGQNVTFRCDPISEHNRLYWYRQTLGQGPEFLTYFQNEAQLEKSRLLSDRFSAERPKGSFSTLEIQRTEQGDSAMYLCASSLDIAGVADTQYFGPGTRLTVL.

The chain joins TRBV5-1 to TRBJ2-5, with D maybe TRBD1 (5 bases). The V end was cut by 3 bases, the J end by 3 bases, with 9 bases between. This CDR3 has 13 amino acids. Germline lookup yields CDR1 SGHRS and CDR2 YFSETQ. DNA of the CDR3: TGCGCCAGCAGCTCCCAGACAGAAGAGACCCAGTACTTC. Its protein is CASSSQTEETQYF.

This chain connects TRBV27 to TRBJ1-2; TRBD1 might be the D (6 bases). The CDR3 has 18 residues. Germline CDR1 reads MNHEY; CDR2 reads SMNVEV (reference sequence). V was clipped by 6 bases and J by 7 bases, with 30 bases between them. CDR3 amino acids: CASSSLSSSRGPIGGYTF. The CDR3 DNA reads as TGTGCCAGCAGCAGTCTTTCATCGTCCAGGGGTCCTATAGGTGGCTACACCTTC.

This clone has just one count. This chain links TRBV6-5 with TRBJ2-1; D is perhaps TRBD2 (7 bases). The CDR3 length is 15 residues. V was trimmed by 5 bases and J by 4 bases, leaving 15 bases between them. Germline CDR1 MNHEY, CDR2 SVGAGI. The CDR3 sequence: CASSTQQGGYNEQFF. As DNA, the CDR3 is TGTGCCAGCAGTACCCAACAGGGAGGGTACAATGAGCAGTTCTTC.

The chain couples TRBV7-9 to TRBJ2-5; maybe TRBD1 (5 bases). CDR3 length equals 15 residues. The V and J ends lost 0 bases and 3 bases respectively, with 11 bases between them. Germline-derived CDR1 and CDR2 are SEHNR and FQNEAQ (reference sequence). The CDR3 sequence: CASSLAGRQKETQYF. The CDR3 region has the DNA TGTGCCAGCAGCTTAGCGGGGCGTCAGAAAGAGACCCAGTACTTC. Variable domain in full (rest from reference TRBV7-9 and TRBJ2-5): DTGVSQNPRHKITKRGQNVTFRCDPISEHNRLYWYRQTLGQGPEFLTYFQNEAQLEKSRLLSDRFSAERPKGSFSTLEIQRTEQGDSAMYLCASSLAGRQKETQYFGPGTRLLVL.

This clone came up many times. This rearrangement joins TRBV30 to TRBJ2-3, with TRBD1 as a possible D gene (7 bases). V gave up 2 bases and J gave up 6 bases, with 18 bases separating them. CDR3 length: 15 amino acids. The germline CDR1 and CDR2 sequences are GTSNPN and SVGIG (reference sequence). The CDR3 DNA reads TGTGCCTGGAGTCCTGGGGCGGGACAGCGTGATACGCAGTATTTT. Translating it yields CAWSPGAGQRDTQYF.

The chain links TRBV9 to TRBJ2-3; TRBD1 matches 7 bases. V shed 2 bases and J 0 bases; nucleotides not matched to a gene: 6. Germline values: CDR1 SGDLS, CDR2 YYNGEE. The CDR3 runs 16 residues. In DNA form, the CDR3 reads TGTGCCAGCAGCGTCGCACAGGGGATCAGCACAGATACGCAGTATTTT. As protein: CASSVAQGISTDTQYF.

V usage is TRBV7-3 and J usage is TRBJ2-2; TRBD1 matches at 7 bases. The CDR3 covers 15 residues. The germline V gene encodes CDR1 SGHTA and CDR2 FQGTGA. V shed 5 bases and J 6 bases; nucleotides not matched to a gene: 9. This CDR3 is CASSAPGQRPGELFF. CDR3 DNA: TGTGCCAGCAGCGCCCCGGGACAGCGACCCGGGGAGCTGTTTTTT.

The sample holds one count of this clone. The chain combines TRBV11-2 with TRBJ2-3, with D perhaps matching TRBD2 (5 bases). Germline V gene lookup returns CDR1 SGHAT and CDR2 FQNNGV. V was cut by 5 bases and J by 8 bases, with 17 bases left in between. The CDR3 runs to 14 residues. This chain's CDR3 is CASSLRTGSATQYF. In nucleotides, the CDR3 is TGTGCCAGCAGCCTCCGGACGGGATCAGCTACGCAGTATTTT.

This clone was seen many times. The CDR3 loop is CASSPAGINEQYF. The CDR3 DNA is TGTGCCAGCAGCCCCGCGGGGATAAACGAGCAGTACTTC. The chain carries TRBV3-1 (or the pseudogene TRBV3-2) and TRBJ2-7, with a weak D call TRBD2 (6 bases). CDR1 and CDR2 (germline): LGHDT, YNNKEL (reference sequence). The CDR3 totals 13 residues. The V gene lost 4 bases and the J gene lost 5 bases, with 12 bases spanning the gap.

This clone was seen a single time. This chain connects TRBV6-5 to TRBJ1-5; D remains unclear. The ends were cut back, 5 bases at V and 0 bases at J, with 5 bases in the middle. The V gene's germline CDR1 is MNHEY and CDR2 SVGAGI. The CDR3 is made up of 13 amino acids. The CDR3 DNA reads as TGTGCCAGCAGTCCGGTTAGCAATCAGCCCCAGCATTTT. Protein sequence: CASSPVSNQPQHF.

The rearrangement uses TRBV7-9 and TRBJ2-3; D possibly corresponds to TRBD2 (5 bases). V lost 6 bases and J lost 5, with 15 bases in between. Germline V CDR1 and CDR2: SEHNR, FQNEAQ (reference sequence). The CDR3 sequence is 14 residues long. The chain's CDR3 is CASSGGTKGDTQYF. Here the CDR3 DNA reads TGTGCCAGCAGTGGAGGCACCAAGGGAGATACGCAGTATTTT.

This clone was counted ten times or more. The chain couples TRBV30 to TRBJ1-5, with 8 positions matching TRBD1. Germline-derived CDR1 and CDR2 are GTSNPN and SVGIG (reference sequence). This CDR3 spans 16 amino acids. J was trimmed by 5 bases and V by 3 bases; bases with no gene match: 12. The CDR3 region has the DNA TGTGCCTGGAGCGGATCCCTGACAGGGGCGGATCAGCCCCAGCATTTT. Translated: CAWSGSLTGADQPQHF.

The CDR3: CASSQDPGSGNTIYF. The CDR3, as DNA: TGCGCCAGCAGCCAAGATCCAGGGTCTGGAAACACCATATATTTT. The J gene is TRBJ1-3, the V gene TRBV4-1, with TRBD1 as a possible D gene (5 bases). Germline-derived CDR1 and CDR2 are MGHRA and YSYEKL. The CDR3 totals 15 residues. Trimming removed 0 bases from V and 1 base from J, with 7 bases in between.

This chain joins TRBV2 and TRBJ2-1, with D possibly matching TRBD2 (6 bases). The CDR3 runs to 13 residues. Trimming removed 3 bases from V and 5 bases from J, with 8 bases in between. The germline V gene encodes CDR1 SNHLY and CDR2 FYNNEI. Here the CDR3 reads CASSERGNNEQFF. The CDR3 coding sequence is TGTGCCAGCAGTGAGCGGGGAAACAATGAGCAGTTCTTC. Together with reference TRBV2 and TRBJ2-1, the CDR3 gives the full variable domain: EPEVTQTPSHQVTQMGQEVILRCVPISNHLYFYWYRQILGQKVEFLVSFYNNEISEKSEIFDDQFSVERPDGSNFTLKIRSTKLEDSAMYFCASSERGNNEQFFGPGTRLTVL.

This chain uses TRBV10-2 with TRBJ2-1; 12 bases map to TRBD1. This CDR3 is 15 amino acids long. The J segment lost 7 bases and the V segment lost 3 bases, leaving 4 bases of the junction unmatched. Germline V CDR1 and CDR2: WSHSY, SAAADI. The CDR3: CASSDRDRGRNEQFF. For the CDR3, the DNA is TGCGCCAGCAGTGACCGGGACAGGGGGCGGAATGAGCAGTTCTTC.

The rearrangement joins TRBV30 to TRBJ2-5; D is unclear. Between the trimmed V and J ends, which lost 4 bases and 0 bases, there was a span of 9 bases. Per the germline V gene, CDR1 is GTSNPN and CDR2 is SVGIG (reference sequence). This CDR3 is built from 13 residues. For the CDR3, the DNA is TGTGCCTGGATGAAAGACTACCAAGAGACCCAGTACTTC. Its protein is CAWMKDYQETQYF. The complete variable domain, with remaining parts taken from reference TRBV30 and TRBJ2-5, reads SQTIHQWPATLVQPVGSPLSLECTVEGTSNPNLYWYRQAAGRGLQLLFYSVGIGQISSEVPQNLSASRPQDRQFILSSKKLLLSDSGFYLCAWMKDYQETQYFGPGTRLLVL.

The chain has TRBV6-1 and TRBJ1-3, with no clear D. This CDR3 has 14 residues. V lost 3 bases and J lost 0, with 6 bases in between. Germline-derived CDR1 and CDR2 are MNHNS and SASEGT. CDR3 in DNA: TGTGCCAGCAGTGATCTTATCTCTGGAAACACCATATATTTT. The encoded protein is CASSDLISGNTIYF.

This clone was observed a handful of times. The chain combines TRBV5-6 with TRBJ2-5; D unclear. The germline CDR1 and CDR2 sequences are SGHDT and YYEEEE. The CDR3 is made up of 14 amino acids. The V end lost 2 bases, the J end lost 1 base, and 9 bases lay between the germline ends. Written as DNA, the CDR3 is TGTGCCAGCAGCTTTAGTGGTGGCCAAGAGACCCAGTACTTC. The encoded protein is CASSFSGGQETQYF.

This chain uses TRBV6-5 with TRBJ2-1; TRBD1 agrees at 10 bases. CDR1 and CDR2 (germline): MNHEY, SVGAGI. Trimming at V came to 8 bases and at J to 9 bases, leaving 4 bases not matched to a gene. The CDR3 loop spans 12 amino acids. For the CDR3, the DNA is TGTGCCAGCCGACAGGGGGCGGCTGAGCAGTTCTTC. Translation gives CASRQGAAEQFF.

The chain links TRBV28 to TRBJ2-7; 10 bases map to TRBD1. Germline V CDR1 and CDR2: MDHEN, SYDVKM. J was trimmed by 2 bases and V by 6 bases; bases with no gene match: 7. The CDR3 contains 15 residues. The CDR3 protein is CASSRPGTGAYEQYF. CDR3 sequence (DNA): TGTGCCAGCAGCCGCCCCGGGACAGGGGCCTACGAGCAGTACTTC.

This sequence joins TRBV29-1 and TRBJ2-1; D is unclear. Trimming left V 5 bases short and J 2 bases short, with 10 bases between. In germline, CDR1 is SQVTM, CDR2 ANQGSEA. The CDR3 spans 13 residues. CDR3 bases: TGCAGCGTTTCAATTAGAACCTACAATGAGCAGTTCTTC. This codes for CSVSIRTYNEQFF.

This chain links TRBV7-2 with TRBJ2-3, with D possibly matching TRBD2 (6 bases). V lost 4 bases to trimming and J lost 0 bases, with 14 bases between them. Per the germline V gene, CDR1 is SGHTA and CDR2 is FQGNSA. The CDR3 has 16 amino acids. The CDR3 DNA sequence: TGTGCCAGCAGCTCCCGGAGCGGGTCTAGCACAGATACGCAGTATTTT. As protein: CASSSRSGSSTDTQYF.